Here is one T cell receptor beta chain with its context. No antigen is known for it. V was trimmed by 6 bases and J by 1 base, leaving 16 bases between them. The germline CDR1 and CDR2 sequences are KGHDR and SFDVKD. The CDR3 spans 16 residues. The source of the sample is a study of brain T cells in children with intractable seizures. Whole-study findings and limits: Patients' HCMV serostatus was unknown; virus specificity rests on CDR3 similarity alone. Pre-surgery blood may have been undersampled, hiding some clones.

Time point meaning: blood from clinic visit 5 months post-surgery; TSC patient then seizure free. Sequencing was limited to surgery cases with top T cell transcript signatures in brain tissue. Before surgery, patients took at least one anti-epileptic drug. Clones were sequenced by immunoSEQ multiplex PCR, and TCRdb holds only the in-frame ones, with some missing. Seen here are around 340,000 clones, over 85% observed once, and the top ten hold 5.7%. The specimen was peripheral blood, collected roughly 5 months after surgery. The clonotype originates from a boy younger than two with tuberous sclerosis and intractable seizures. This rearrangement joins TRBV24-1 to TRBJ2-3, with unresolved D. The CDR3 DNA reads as TGTGCCACCAGTCTCAACTCGGGCAGTGGCACAGATACGCAGTATTTT. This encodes CATSLNSGSGTDTQYF.